These T cell receptor beta chains were read from a single sample in a study of human T cells and chemical hapten exposure. TCRdb reprocessed the RACE reads with MiXCR, giving one entry per CDR3 protein. The table records 300,000 to 450,000 distinct CDR3 sequences, approximately 5% of them present only once. Sequenced material: whole blood, taken in connection with sensitization to the hapten diphenylcyclopropenone (DPC). The receptors stem from a woman younger than 30 with alopecia areata. Some clones in this sample may be carry-over from other donors' samples. Each CDR3 is given with its conserved first and last residue. The order of the fields is clone size, J gene, V gene, D gene, CDR3 protein, CDR3 DNA. D genes are given only for firm matches. Expanded clones are given a class, and other clones once, few, many or no size at all.

few,TRBJ1-1,TRBV12-3/TRBV12-4,TRBD1,CASRKQGSTEAFF,TGTGCCAGCAGAAAACAGGGGAGCACTGAAGCTTTCTTT
few,TRBJ2-7,TRBV2,-,CASANYEQYF,TGTGCCAGCGCCAACTACGAGCAGTACTTC
few,TRBJ1-1,TRBV15,TRBD1,CATSADREVGNTEAFF,TGTGCCACCAGCGCGGACAGGGAGGTAGGGAACACTGAAGCTTTCTTT
many,TRBJ2-2,TRBV12-3/TRBV12-4,-,CASIISEGELFF,TGTGCCAGCATTATTAGCGAAGGGGAGCTGTTTTTT
few,TRBJ2-7,TRBV20-1,TRBD1,CSAGQDEQYF,TGCAGTGCGGGACAGGACGAGCAGTACTTC
few,TRBJ2-4,TRBV6-2/TRBV6-3,TRBD1,CASSYGATGGRVQYF,TGTGCCAGCAGTTACGGAGCAACAGGGGGAAGGGTTCAGTACTTC
few,TRBJ2-7,TRBV12-3/TRBV12-4,TRBD2,CASSPSGDVYEQYF,TGTGCCAGCAGTCCTAGCGGGGACGTCTACGAGCAGTACTTC
many,TRBJ2-2,TRBV29-1,-,CSVRQTGELFF,TGCAGCGTCCGACAGACCGGGGAGCTGTTTTTT
many,TRBJ2-7,TRBV29-1,-,CSVEDQNQGYEQYF,TGCAGCGTTGAAGATCAAAACCAGGGTTACGAGCAGTACTTC
-,TRBJ1-5,TRBV25-1,-,CASSGSGNNQPQHF,TGTGCCAGCAGTGGATCAGGGAACAATCAGCCCCAGCATTTT
many,TRBJ1-6,TRBV5-5,TRBD1,CASSSAPRDRGPNSPLHF,TGTGCCAGCAGCTCCGCCCCCCGGGACAGGGGACCGAACTCACCCCTCCACTTT
many,TRBJ1-4,TRBV4-2,-,CASSQEGRATDEKLFF,TGTGCCAGCAGCCAAGAAGGTCGGGCGACAGATGAAAAACTGTTTTTT
few,TRBJ1-4,TRBV6-1,-,CASSIDRLFNEKLFF,TGTGCCAGCAGTATCGACAGGCTTTTCAATGAAAAACTGTTTTTT
many,TRBJ1-5,TRBV12-3/TRBV12-4,TRBD1,CASSSTGVRQPQHF,TGTGCCAGCAGTTCGACAGGGGTCCGTCAGCCCCAGCATTTT
many,TRBJ1-5,TRBV2,TRBD1,CASNRGGSNQPQHF,TGTGCCAGCAACAGGGGAGGGAGCAATCAGCCCCAGCATTTT
-,TRBJ1-2,TRBV4-1,-,CASSQDPPGGNNYGYTF,TGCGCCAGCAGCCAAGATCCCCCTGGCGGCAACAACTATGGCTACACCTTC
few,TRBJ2-7,TRBV6-2/TRBV6-3,-,CASSPGTVKKYF,TGTGCCAGCAGTCCCGGGACCGTAAAAAAGTACTTC
-,TRBJ1-5,TRBV10-3,-,CAISEKEGENQPQHF,TGTGCCATCAGTGAGAAAGAGGGCGAGAATCAGCCCCAGCATTTT
few,TRBJ2-3,TRBV7-9,TRBD2,CASSLGSGGATDTQYF,TGTGCCAGCAGCTTAGGATCGGGGGGGGCCACAGATACGCAGTATTTT
many,TRBJ2-6,TRBV5-1,TRBD1,CASSLGRTGITGANVLTF,TGCGCCAGCAGTTTGGGCAGGACAGGGATAACTGGGGCCAACGTCCTGACTTTC
many,TRBJ1-2,TRBV10-3,TRBD1,CAIGGQADYGYTF,TGTGCCATCGGCGGACAGGCCGACTATGGCTACACCTTC
few,TRBJ2-3,TRBV29-1,TRBD2,CSEEQRGEADTQYF,TGCAGCGAAGAACAGCGGGGGGAGGCAGATACGCAGTATTTT
-,TRBJ2-6,TRBV12-5,-,CASLNSSGANVLTF,TGTGCTAGCTTAAACTCCTCTGGGGCCAACGTCCTGACTTTC
few,TRBJ1-2,TRBV29-1,-,CSVATGGPGDGYTF,TGCAGCGTTGCGACCGGAGGGCCGGGGGATGGCTACACCTTC
few,TRBJ2-3,TRBV6-2/TRBV6-3,TRBD2,CASSPALGRGNTDTQYF,TGTGCCAGCAGTCCCGCCCTGGGGCGGGGGAACACAGATACGCAGTATTTT
few,TRBJ1-2,TRBV20-1,-,CSAYGSANYGYTF,TGCAGTGCTTACGGGTCGGCGAACTATGGCTACACCTTC
few,TRBJ1-5,TRBV6-1,-,CASSAGYSNQPQHF,TGTGCCAGCAGCGCAGGGTATAGCAATCAGCCCCAGCATTTT
few,TRBJ1-1,TRBV4-2,TRBD1,CASSHPGQGNTEAFF,TGTGCCAGCAGCCACCCTGGACAGGGGAACACTGAAGCTTTCTTT
few,TRBJ1-3,TRBV4-2,TRBD1,CASSQDQRTGKGNTIYF,TGTGCCAGCAGCCAAGACCAGAGGACAGGGAAAGGAAACACCATATATTTT
many,TRBJ1-1,TRBV4-3,-,CASSQDVEREVPSEAFF,TGCGCCAGCAGCCAAGACGTGGAGAGGGAGGTGCCCTCTGAAGCTTTCTTT
many,TRBJ2-2,TRBV6-2/TRBV6-3,TRBD1,CASSLGTGQSELFF,TGTGCCAGCAGTTTGGGGACAGGGCAGTCGGAGCTGTTTTTT
few,TRBJ2-7,TRBV6-5,-,CASRRGVVHEQYF,TGTGCCAGCAGACGAGGGGTGGTCCACGAGCAGTACTTC
many,TRBJ1-5,TRBV27,-,CASSETYSNQPQHF,TGTGCCAGCAGCGAGACCTATAGCAATCAGCCCCAGCATTTT
few,TRBJ2-3,TRBV18,TRBD1,CASSPRTGARTDTQYF,TGTGCCAGCTCACCTAGGACAGGGGCGCGCACAGATACGCAGTATTTT
few,TRBJ2-1,TRBV5-4,TRBD2,CASSLAASGGGMDEQFF,TGTGCCAGCAGCTTGGCGGCTAGCGGGGGCGGTATGGATGAGCAGTTCTTC
few,TRBJ2-1,TRBV7-9,TRBD2,CASSLNAFLAGADEQFF,TGTGCCAGCAGCCTCAACGCATTCCTAGCGGGGGCCGATGAGCAGTTCTTC
many,TRBJ1-6,TRBV12-3/TRBV12-4,TRBD1,CASRLTGQGESPLHF,TGTGCCAGCAGACTCACGGGACAGGGAGAATCACCCCTCCACTTT
many,TRBJ1-6,TRBV7-9,-,CASSFTGGNSPLHF,TGTGCCAGCAGCTTTACCGGGGGTAATTCACCCCTCCACTTT
few,TRBJ1-4,TRBV6-2/TRBV6-3,-,CASTLAGEKLFF,TGTGCCAGCACCCTGGCGGGTGAAAAACTGTTTTTT
few,TRBJ2-5,TRBV7-7,TRBD2,CASSPDPRGGQETQYF,TGTGCTAGCAGCCCAGACCCCCGCGGGGGTCAAGAGACCCAGTACTTC
few,TRBJ2-7,TRBV20-1,TRBD1,CSARGTGGFFYEQYF,TGCAGTGCTAGGGGGACAGGGGGGTTTTTCTACGAGCAGTACTTC
few,TRBJ1-2,TRBV12-3/TRBV12-4,TRBD1,CASSLHLGQGGYTF,TGTGCCAGCAGTTTACATCTGGGACAGGGCGGCTACACCTTC
many,TRBJ1-6,TRBV4-3,TRBD1,CASSQDYSPRQGASPLHF,TGCGCCAGCAGCCAAGATTACTCTCCCCGACAGGGGGCTTCACCCCTCCACTTT
-,TRBJ1-5,TRBV7-2,-,CASSYRRPVELIQPQHF,TGTGCCAGCAGCTACCGCCGGCCGGTAGAGCTCATTCAGCCCCAGCATTTT
many,TRBJ2-3,TRBV28,-,CASGRYSSTDTQYF,TGTGCCAGCGGAAGGTACTCTAGCACAGATACGCAGTATTTT
-,TRBJ1-1,TRBV7-8,-,CASSLEAVKGVEAFF,TGTGCCAGCAGCTTAGAGGCCGTCAAAGGGGTGGAAGCTTTCTTT
many,TRBJ2-1,TRBV3-1,TRBD2,CASSQVGPAGGSYNEQFF,TGTGCCAGCAGCCAAGTGGGGCCAGCGGGGGGCTCCTACAATGAGCAGTTCTTC
few,TRBJ2-3,TRBV12-5,-,CASRGPLGSTDTQYF,TGTGCTAGCCGCGGACCTCTAGGGAGCACAGATACGCAGTATTTT
many,TRBJ1-1,TRBV29-1,-,CSVTGGMGTEAFF,TGCAGCGTTACCGGGGGTATGGGCACTGAAGCTTTCTTT
-,TRBJ1-6,TRBV7-3,TRBD1,CASSRQGDNSPLHF,TGTGCCAGCAGCCGACAGGGGGACAATTCACCCCTCCACTTT
few,TRBJ2-1,TRBV28,TRBD2,CASSFPGLAGGSSYNEQFF,TGTGCCAGCAGTTTCCCAGGACTAGCGGGGGGGAGCTCCTACAATGAGCAGTTCTTC
-,TRBJ1-1,TRBV10-2,TRBD1,CASTPETGVTEAFF,TGCGCCAGCACTCCGGAGACAGGGGTCACTGAAGCTTTCTTT
many,TRBJ2-3,TRBV27,-,CASSLVRPGSTDTQYF,TGTGCCAGCAGTTTGGTCCGCCCAGGGAGCACAGATACGCAGTATTTT
many,TRBJ1-1,TRBV5-6,TRBD1,CASSTSRGATEAFF,TGTGCCAGCAGCACGTCCAGGGGGGCCACTGAAGCTTTCTTT
-,TRBJ2-3,TRBV6-1,TRBD2,CASSQRTGTSGSSTDTQYF,TGTGCCAGCAGCCAGAGAACCGGGACTAGCGGATCTAGCACAGATACGCAGTATTTT
many,TRBJ2-3,TRBV19,TRBD1,CASSPRDRTKTQYF,TGTGCCAGTAGTCCCCGGGACAGGACCAAGACGCAGTATTTT
few,TRBJ2-3,TRBV20-1,-,CSASTGHYADTQYF,TGCAGTGCTTCCACGGGCCACTACGCAGATACGCAGTATTTT